These 7 T cell receptor beta chains originate from one sample sequenced in a study of CD8 T cells in Susac syndrome. Roughly 0.45 to 1 ug RNA was reverse transcribed with random hexamers. TCRdb re-analysed the immunoSEQ multiplex PCR reads in MiXCR, keeping a single row per CDR3 protein. The sample contains approximately 300,000 distinct CDR3 sequences, over 75% of which appear only once. Sequencing input: CD8+ T cells from PBMCs. The receptors were sampled from a human donor with multiple sclerosis.

This clonotype occurred a few times. The rearrangement uses TRBV6-4 and TRBJ2-2; no clear D gene. This CDR3 region has 13 residues. The germline CDR1 and CDR2 sequences are MRHNA and SNTAGT. V lost 0 bases and J lost 3, with 2 bases in between. Here the CDR3 reads CASSDSDTGELFF. The CDR3 nucleotides read TGTGCCAGCAGTGACTCCGACACCGGGGAGCTGTTTTTT.

CDR3 in amino acids: CASGSSGNTEAFF. The CDR3 bases are TGTGCTAGTGGGTCCTCAGGGAACACTGAAGCTTTCTTT. This chain links TRBV12-5 with TRBJ1-1; D unresolved. Trimming pared 6 bases from V and 1 base from J, leaving 9 bases between. Germline CDR1 reads LGHNT; CDR2 reads FRNRAP. CDR3 length: 13 residues.

The sample holds a few counts of this clonotype. The J gene is TRBJ2-1, the V gene TRBV28; 8 bases are shared with TRBD1. Germline V gene lookup returns CDR1 MDHEN and CDR2 SYDVKM. Losses at the gene ends were 3 bases for V and 2 bases for J; bases not matched to a gene: 3. CDR3 length: 15 amino acids. In DNA form, the CDR3 reads TGTGCCAGCAGTTTCAGGGGGCCGACCTACAATGAGCAGTTCTTC. This encodes CASSFRGPTYNEQFF. Full variable domain (outside the CDR3, taken from reference TRBV28 and TRBJ2-1): DVKVTQSSRYLVKRTGEKVFLECVQDMDHENMFWYRQDPGLGLRLIYFSYDVKMKEKGDIPEGYSVSREKKERFSLILESASTNQTSMYLCASSFRGPTYNEQFFGPGTRLTVL.

The chain uses TRBV29-1 and TRBJ2-2, with D uncertain. Germline lookup yields CDR1 SQVTM and CDR2 ANQGSEA. Trimming removed 7 bases at V and 5 bases at J, with 11 bases between. CDR3 length: 12 residues. CDR3 loop: CSGLEVTGELFF. The CDR3 DNA reads as TGCAGCGGCCTCGAAGTTACCGGGGAGCTGTTTTTT.

CDR3 sequence reads: CATFPDRVSGTYTGELFF. The CDR3 nucleotides are TGTGCCACCTTCCCGGACAGGGTTAGCGGGACCTACACCGGGGAGCTGTTTTTT. V gene TRBV28 combines with J gene TRBJ2-2; D is tentatively TRBD1 or TRBD2 (8 bases each). The germline V gene has CDR1 MDHEN and CDR2 SYDVKM. With 10 bases removed from V and 3 bases from J, the gap between germline ends came to 27 bases. This CDR3 region has 18 residues.

The V gene is TRBV20-1, the J gene TRBJ2-1, with no clear D. CDR3 length: 14 amino acids. V was trimmed by 3 bases and J by 3 bases, leaving 12 bases between them. CDR1 and CDR2 from the germline V gene are DFQATT and SNEGSKA (reference sequence). The CDR3 here is CSARAIDGYNEQFF. The CDR3 bases are TGCAGTGCTAGGGCCATTGACGGCTACAATGAGCAGTTCTTC.

This clonotype was counted a single time. The chain links TRBV19 to TRBJ2-3; D is undetermined. CDR1 LNHDA and CDR2 SQIVND come from the germline V gene (reference sequence). V was clipped by 7 bases and J by 6 bases, with 14 bases between them. This CDR3 is 13 amino acids long. CDR3 residues: CASMGRSYDTQYF. In nucleotides, the CDR3 is TGTGCCAGTATGGGCCGTAGTTATGATACGCAGTATTTT.